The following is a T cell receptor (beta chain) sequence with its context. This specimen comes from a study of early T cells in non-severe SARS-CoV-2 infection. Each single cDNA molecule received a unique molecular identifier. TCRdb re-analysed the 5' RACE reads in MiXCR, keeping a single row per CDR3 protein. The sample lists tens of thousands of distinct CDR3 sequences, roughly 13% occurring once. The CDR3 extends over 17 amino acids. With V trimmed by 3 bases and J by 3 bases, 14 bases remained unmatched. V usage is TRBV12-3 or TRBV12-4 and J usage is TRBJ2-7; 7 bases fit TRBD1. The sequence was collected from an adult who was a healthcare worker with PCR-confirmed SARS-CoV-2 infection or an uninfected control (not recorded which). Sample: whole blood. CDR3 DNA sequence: TGTGCCAGCAGTTTGGGCAGGGGGTCCCTAGTTGGCTACGAGCAGTACTTC. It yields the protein CASSLGRGSLVGYEQYF.